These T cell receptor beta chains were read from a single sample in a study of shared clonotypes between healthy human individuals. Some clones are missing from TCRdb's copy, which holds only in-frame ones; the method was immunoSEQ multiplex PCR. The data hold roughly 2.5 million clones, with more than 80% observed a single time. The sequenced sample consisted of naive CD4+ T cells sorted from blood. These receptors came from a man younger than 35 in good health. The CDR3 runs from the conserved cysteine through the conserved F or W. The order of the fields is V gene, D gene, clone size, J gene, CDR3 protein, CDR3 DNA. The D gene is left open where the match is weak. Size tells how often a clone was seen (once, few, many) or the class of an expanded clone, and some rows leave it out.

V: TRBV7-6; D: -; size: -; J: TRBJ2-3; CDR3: CASSGGSTDTQYF; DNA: TGTGCCAGCAGCGGAGGGTCCACAGATACGCAGTATTTT
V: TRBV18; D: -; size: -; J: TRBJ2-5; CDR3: CASSPEGTQETQYF; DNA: TGTGCCAGCTCACCAGAGGGGACTCAAGAGACCCAGTACTTC
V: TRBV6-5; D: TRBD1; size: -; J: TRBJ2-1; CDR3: CASSRHGQGDNEQFF; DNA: TGTGCCAGCAGCCGCCATGGACAGGGAGACAATGAGCAGTTCTTC
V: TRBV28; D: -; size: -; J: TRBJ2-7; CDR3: CASSPGTLSYEQYF; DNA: TGTGCCAGCAGTCCCGGGACCTTGTCCTACGAGCAGTACTTC
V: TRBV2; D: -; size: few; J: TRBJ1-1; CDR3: CASSDTAYLTEAFF; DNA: TGTGCCAGCAGTGATACAGCTTACTTAACTGAAGCTTTCTTT
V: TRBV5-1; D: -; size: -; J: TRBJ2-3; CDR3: CASSLAKRTDTQYF; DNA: TGCGCCAGCAGCTTGGCCAAACGCACAGATACGCAGTATTTT
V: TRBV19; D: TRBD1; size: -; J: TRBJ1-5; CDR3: CASTQRQGRSNQPQHF; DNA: TGTGCCAGTACCCAACGACAGGGGAGAAGCAATCAGCCCCAGCATTTT
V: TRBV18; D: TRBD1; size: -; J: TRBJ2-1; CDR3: CASSPMDRNEQFF; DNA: TGTGCCAGCTCACCTATGGACAGGAATGAGCAGTTCTTC
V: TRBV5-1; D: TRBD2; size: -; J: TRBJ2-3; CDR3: CASSDLAGPTDTQYF; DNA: TGCGCCAGCAGCGACCTAGCGGGACCCACAGATACGCAGTATTTT
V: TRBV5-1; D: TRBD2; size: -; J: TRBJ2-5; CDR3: CASSGLADPRETQYF; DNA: TGCGCCAGCTCGGGGCTAGCGGACCCTAGAGAGACCCAGTACTTC
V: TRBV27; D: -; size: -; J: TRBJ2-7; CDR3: CASRRGQAYEQYF; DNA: TGTGCCAGCAGACGTGGCCAAGCCTACGAGCAGTACTTC
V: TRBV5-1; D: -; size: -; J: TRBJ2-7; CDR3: CASSSGLAYEQYF; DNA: TGCGCCAGCAGCTCAGGGCTAGCCTACGAGCAGTACTTC
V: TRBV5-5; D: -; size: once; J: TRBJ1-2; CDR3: CASSLGPLLNYGYTF; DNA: TGTGCCAGCAGCTTAGGACCGCTCCTCAACTATGGCTACACCTTC